Presented here are 11 T cell receptor beta chains from one specimen sequenced in a study of blood T cell repertoires in COVID-19. Measured with immunoSEQ multiplex PCR; TCRdb has only the in-frame clones, and not every one. Altogether fewer than 150,000 clones are present, roughly nine tenths being singletons, with the ten largest covering 6% to 9.5%. The sequenced sample was peripheral blood. Receptor source: a man in his 70s who had recovered from COVID-19.

This chain connects TRBV6-5 to TRBJ1-3, with a possible D match to TRBD1 (6 bases). V lost 6 bases to trimming and J lost 4 bases, with 10 bases between them. This CDR3 comprises 13 residues. Per the germline V gene, CDR1 is MNHEY and CDR2 is SVGAGI. CDR3 in DNA: TGTGCCAGCAGCCAGGGGCGGGGAAACACCATATATTTT. This codes for CASSQGRGNTIYF.

CDR3 in amino acids: CASSYRGSGSPLHF. The CDR3, as DNA: TGTGCCAGCAGTTACCGGGGTTCTGGTTCACCCCTCCACTTT. The rearrangement uses TRBV28 and TRBJ1-6; no clear D. There are 14 residues in the CDR3. Germline V gene lookup returns CDR1 MDHEN and CDR2 SYDVKM. V was cut by 4 bases and J by 9 bases, with 13 bases left in between.

The gene calls are TRBV5-4 and TRBJ2-1; D is unclear. Trimming cost V 1 base and J 7 bases, with 9 bases left between them. Germline-derived CDR1 and CDR2 are SGHNT and YYREEE (reference sequence). CDR3 length: 13 amino acids. CDR3 bases: TGTGCCAGCAGCTTGTTGGCTGAAAATGAGCAGTTCTTC. Amino acid sequence: CASSLLAENEQFF. The complete variable domain, with remaining parts taken from reference TRBV5-4 and TRBJ2-1, reads ETGVTQSPTHLIKTRGQQVTLRCSSQSGHNTVSWYQQALGQGPQFIFQYYREEENGRGNFPPRFSGLQFPNYSSELNVNALELDDSALYLCASSLLAENEQFFGPGTRLTVL.

The chain employs TRBV2 and TRBJ1-3; 7 bases fit TRBD1. Germline lookup yields CDR1 SNHLY and CDR2 FYNNEI. The V and J ends lost 5 bases and 0 bases, in that order; junction bases with no gene match: 4. This CDR3 has 15 residues. The CDR3 nucleotides read TGTGCCAGCAGTCAGGGGGGAAGCTCTGGAAACACCATATATTTT. Protein: CASSQGGSSGNTIYF.

The CDR3 DNA reads TGTGCCATCACAGGGGCAGCTAACTATGGCTACACCTTC. It translates to CAITGAANYGYTF. The rearrangement joins TRBV6-6 to TRBJ1-2; 7 positions match TRBD1. The CDR3 spans 13 residues. Trimming removed 10 bases from V and 0 bases from J; junction bases left unmatched: 5. Looked up from germline, CDR1 is MNHNY and CDR2 is SVGAGI (reference sequence).

The chain has TRBV9 and TRBJ2-7; no reliable D call. V lost 4 bases and J 4 bases, leaving 15 bases between the germline ends. Germline assignment: CDR1 SGDLS and CDR2 YYNGEE. The CDR3 totals 14 residues. As DNA, the CDR3 is TGTGCCAGCAGCTCCCTACCACCTTTTTACGAGCAGTACTTC. Amino acids: CASSSLPPFYEQYF.

The chain is built from TRBV5-1 and TRBJ2-1; 14 positions match TRBD2. The CDR3 length is 16 residues. Germline V lookup: CDR1 SGHRS, CDR2 YFSETQ. The trim removed 4 bases at V and 8 bases at J, leaving 8 bases unmatched. CDR3 sequence reads: CASSLGTSGSLHEQFF. CDR3 sequence (DNA): TGCGCCAGCAGCCTCGGGACTAGCGGGAGTCTTCATGAGCAGTTCTTC.

This chain connects TRBV28 to TRBJ1-1; a possible D gene is TRBD1 (6 bases). Per germline, CDR1 MDHEN and CDR2 SYDVKM. This CDR3 has 15 amino acids. Trimming removed 4 bases at V and 1 base at J, with 13 bases between. CDR3 DNA: TGTGCCAGCAGTTCAACGACAGGACCGAACACTGAAGCTTTCTTT. It encodes CASSSTTGPNTEAFF.

V and J are TRBV7-6 and TRBJ1-6, with 11 bases identical to TRBD1. Germline V CDR1 and CDR2: SGHVS, FNYEAQ. The ends lost 0 bases at V and 9 bases at J; junction bases unmatched: 1. CDR3 length: 15 residues. The CDR3 reads CASSLAGQGGSPLHF. CDR3 DNA: TGTGCCAGCAGCTTAGCGGGACAGGGGGGTTCACCCCTCCACTTT. The full variable domain, rest sourced from reference TRBV7-6 and TRBJ1-6, is GAGVSQSPRYKVTKRGQDVALRCDPISGHVSLYWYRQALGQGPEFLTYFNYEAQQDKSGLPNDRFSAERPEGSISTLTIQRTEQRDSAMYRCASSLAGQGGSPLHFGNGTRLTVT.

The chain has TRBV2 and TRBJ2-3, with 7 positions matching TRBD1. The V gene's germline CDR1 is SNHLY and CDR2 FYNNEI. V lost 5 bases, J lost 2 bases, and 7 bases stayed unmatched. The CDR3 sequence is 15 residues long. CDR3 coding DNA: TGTGCCAGCAGTACGCCAGGGGGATACACAGATACGCAGTATTTT. Translating it yields CASSTPGGYTDTQYF.

V is TRBV12-3 or TRBV12-4 and J is TRBJ1-1, with 7 positions matching TRBD1. The CDR3 is made up of 13 amino acids. The V segment lost 8 bases and the J segment 0 bases; nucleotides outside the gene matches: 3. CDR3 coding DNA: TGTGCCAGCTCACAGGGGATGAACACTGAAGCTTTCTTT. It yields the protein CASSQGMNTEAFF.